A single sample is the source of the 15 T cell receptor beta chains below, sequenced in a study of response to subunit inactivated influenza vaccine. A single record per CDR3 protein comes from TCRdb applying MiXCR to the RT-PCR reads. The table has about 520,000 distinct CDR3 sequences, approximately 7.8% seen once. The input for sequencing was PBMCs from blood, taken around 25 months after vaccination. The receptors come from a man aged 50 to 75 who received an inactivated influenza vaccine.

This clonotype showed up just a few times. The chain recombines TRBV3-1 with TRBJ2-7; perhaps TRBD2 as D (6 bases). CDR3 length equals 14 residues. V lost 5 bases to trimming and J lost 0 bases, with 11 bases between them. Germline assignment: CDR1 LGHDT and CDR2 YNNKEL (reference sequence). For the CDR3, the DNA is TGTGCCAGCAGCACCCGGGGGAGCTCCTACGAGCAGTACTTC. Protein product: CASSTRGSSYEQYF.

CDR3 sequence (DNA): TGTGCCAGCAGCCCGACTAGCGGGAGCTCAGATACGCAGTATTTT. This sequence encodes CASSPTSGSSDTQYF. The chain links TRBV11-2 to TRBJ2-3, with 12 bases that match TRBD2. V gave up 5 bases and J gave up 4 bases; unmatched junction bases: 4. CDR1 and CDR2 from the germline V gene are SGHAT and FQNNGV. The CDR3 spans 15 residues.

This clonotype occurred a few times. The V call is TRBV2, the J call TRBJ2-7; unclear D gene. This CDR3 region has 13 residues. Germline V gene sequence: CDR1 SNHLY, CDR2 FYNNEI. The V end was cut by 8 bases, the J end by 1 base, with 12 bases between. DNA of the CDR3: TGTGCCAGCCAAGCGCAGATTTCCTACGAGCAGTACTTC. Its protein product is CASQAQISYEQYF.

The chain is built from TRBV6-1 and TRBJ2-7; TRBD1 might be the D (5 bases). Between the trimmed V and J ends, which lost 2 bases and 0 bases, there was a span of 8 bases. The CDR3 has 14 residues. Germline V gene data show CDR1 as MNHNS and CDR2 as SASEGT. CDR3 region: CASSERQRSYEQYF. CDR3 sequence (DNA): TGTGCCAGCAGTGAAAGACAGCGCTCCTACGAGCAGTACTTC.

This clonotype was seen repeatedly, ten times or more. V and J are TRBV20-1 and TRBJ2-1; a possible D gene is TRBD2 (5 bases). The germline gives CDR1 DFQATT, CDR2 SNEGSKA (reference sequence). The CDR3 sequence is 15 residues long. V was cut by 4 bases and J by 0 bases, with 13 bases left in between. DNA for the CDR3: TGCAGTGCTATATACATTAGCGCCTCCTACAATGAGCAGTTCTTC. Protein: CSAIYISASYNEQFF.

This clonotype was seen only a few times. CDR3 DNA sequence: TGCGCCAGCAGCCAAGATCTGTTTATCAATGAGCAGTTCTTC. As protein: CASSQDLFINEQFF. This chain joins TRBV4-3 and TRBJ2-1; D is undetermined. Looked up from germline, CDR1 is LGHNA and CDR2 is YSLEER. The ends were cut back, 0 bases at V and 6 bases at J, with 9 bases in the middle. The CDR3 runs 14 residues.

This clonotype was seen only a few times. The CDR3 DNA follows: TGCGCCAGCAGAGATGCCGGGGAGAACACCGGGGAGCTGTTTTTT. This translates into CASRDAGENTGELFF. V gene TRBV10-2 combines with J gene TRBJ2-2, with D possibly being TRBD2 (5 bases). With 6 bases removed from V and 1 base from J, the gap between germline ends came to 12 bases. CDR1 and CDR2 (germline): WSHSY, SAAADI. This CDR3 contains 15 residues.

The chain has TRBV4-2 and TRBJ1-2, with 7 bases that match TRBD1. J was trimmed by 3 bases and V by 5 bases; bases with no gene match: 3. The CDR3 extends over 13 amino acids. Germline V lookup: CDR1 LGHNA, CDR2 YNFKEQ. CDR3 bases: TGTGCCAGCAGCGTTGGACAGGACTATGGCTACACCTTC. It yields the protein CASSVGQDYGYTF.

The genes are TRBV5-1 and TRBJ2-7; D gene ambiguous. The CDR3 is 14 residues long. V was cut by 4 bases and J by 2 bases, with 13 bases left in between. CDR1 is SGHRS, CDR2 YFSETQ, per germline. The CDR3 DNA is TGCGCCAGCAGCCCCCAAGGGTCCACCTACGAGCAGTACTTC. Protein product: CASSPQGSTYEQYF.

The chain combines TRBV6-2 or TRBV6-3 with TRBJ2-7; TRBD2 might be the D (6 bases). The CDR3 length is 13 residues. Germline assignment: CDR1 MNHEY and CDR2 SVGEGT. The V and J ends lost 6 bases and 0 bases respectively, with 9 bases between them. Written as DNA, the CDR3 is TGTGCCAGCAGGGTAGCGGCCTCCTACGAGCAGTACTTC. This gives the protein CASRVAASYEQYF.

The table lists this clonotype with a few counts. The chain carries TRBV5-1 and TRBJ2-5; 7 nucleotides align to TRBD1. The J segment lost 5 bases and the V segment lost 0 bases, leaving 10 bases of the junction unmatched. From germline, CDR1 is SGHRS and CDR2 YFSETQ. The CDR3 is 16 amino acids. The CDR3 DNA reads as TGCGCCAGCAGCTTGGCATGGACAGGTCGGTCGGAGACCCAGTACTTC. Protein sequence: CASSLAWTGRSETQYF.

In this sample, this clonotype turned up many times. This sequence joins TRBV27 and TRBJ2-2, with D tentatively TRBD1 (5 bases). The CDR3 extends over 13 amino acids. V lost 5 bases to trimming and J lost 4 bases, with 8 bases between them. CDR1 MNHEY and CDR2 SMNVEV come from the germline V gene (reference sequence). The CDR3: CASSRQLTGELFF. As DNA, the CDR3 is TGTGCCAGCAGTCGACAGCTCACCGGGGAGCTGTTTTTT.

The chain has TRBV4-3 and TRBJ1-4, with D unclear. The germline V gene has CDR1 LGHNA and CDR2 YSLEER. The CDR3 length is 13 residues. V lost 1 base and J 7 bases, leaving 7 bases between the germline ends. The CDR3 here is CASSQVTAEKLFF. In DNA, the CDR3 is TGCGCCAGCAGCCAAGTCACCGCTGAAAAACTGTTTTTT.

In this sample, this clonotype turned up a few times. This chain connects TRBV2 to TRBJ1-4, with no clear D. CDR3 size: 15 residues. V shed 6 bases and J shed 4 bases, with 15 bases lying between them. Germline-derived CDR1 and CDR2 are SNHLY and FYNNEI. The CDR3 sequence: CASSLRVGINEKLFF. For the CDR3, the DNA is TGTGCCAGCAGCCTGCGTGTGGGCATTAATGAAAAACTGTTTTTT.

The sample holds a few counts of this clonotype. The rearrangement joins TRBV9 to TRBJ1-2; possible D gene TRBD1, 5 bases. Trimming removed 3 bases from V and 2 bases from J, with 14 bases in between. There are 15 residues in the CDR3. Germline CDR1 reads SGDLS; CDR2 reads YYNGEE. The CDR3 nucleotides read TGTGCCAGCAGCGGGTACTCCGGGACCAACTATGGCTACACCTTC. Its translation: CASSGYSGTNYGYTF.